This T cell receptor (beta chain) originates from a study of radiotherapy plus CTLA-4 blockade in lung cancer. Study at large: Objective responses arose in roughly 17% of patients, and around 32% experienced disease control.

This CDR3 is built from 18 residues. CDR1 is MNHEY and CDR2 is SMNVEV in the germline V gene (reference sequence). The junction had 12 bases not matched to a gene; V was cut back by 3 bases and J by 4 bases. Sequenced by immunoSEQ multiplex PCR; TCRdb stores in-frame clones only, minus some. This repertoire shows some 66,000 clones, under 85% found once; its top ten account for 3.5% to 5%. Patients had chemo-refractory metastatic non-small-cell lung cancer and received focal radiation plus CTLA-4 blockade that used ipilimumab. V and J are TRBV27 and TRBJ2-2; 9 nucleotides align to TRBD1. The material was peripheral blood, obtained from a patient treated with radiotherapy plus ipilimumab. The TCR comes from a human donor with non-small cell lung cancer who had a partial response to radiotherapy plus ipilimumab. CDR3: CASSFSAGQGTGTGELFF. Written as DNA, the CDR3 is TGTGCCAGCAGTTTCTCCGCCGGACAGGGGACGGGCACCGGGGAGCTGTTTTTT.